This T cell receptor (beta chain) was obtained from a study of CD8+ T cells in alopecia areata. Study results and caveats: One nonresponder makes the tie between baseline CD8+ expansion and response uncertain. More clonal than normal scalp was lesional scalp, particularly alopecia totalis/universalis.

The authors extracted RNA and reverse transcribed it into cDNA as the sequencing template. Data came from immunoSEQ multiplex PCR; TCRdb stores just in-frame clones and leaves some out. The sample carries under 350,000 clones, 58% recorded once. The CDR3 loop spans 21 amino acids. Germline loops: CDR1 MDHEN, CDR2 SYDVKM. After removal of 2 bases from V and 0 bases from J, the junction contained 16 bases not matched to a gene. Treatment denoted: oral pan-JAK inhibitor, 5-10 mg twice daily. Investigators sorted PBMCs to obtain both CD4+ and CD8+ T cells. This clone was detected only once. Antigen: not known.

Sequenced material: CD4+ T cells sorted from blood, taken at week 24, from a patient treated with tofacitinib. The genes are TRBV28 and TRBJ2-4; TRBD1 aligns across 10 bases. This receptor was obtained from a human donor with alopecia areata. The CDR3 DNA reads TGTGCCAGCAGTTTAGGCTTCCGGGACAGGGGATCCCTACTAGCCAAAAACATTCAGTACTTC. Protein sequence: CASSLGFRDRGSLLAKNIQYF.